Listed here are 29 T cell receptor beta chains from one sample, sequenced in a study of regulatory T cells in long-lasting Graves disease. Construction of TCR beta libraries relied on iRepertoire HTBI primers and on Arm-PCR targeting CDR3 regions. TCRdb itself ran the multiplex PCR reads through MiXCR, one entry per CDR3 protein. The table lists roughly 430,000 distinct CDR3 sequences, 16% of them singletons. The time point: newly diagnosed GD, antithyroid drugs for less than 3 months. The TCR library was prepared using RNA isolated from PBMCs. This same sample was also part of a study on T cells in Graves' hyperthyroidism and ophthalmopathy.

The sequences come from peripheral blood mononuclear cells (PBMCs), collected at new diagnosis, from a patient treated with antithyroid drugs. Every receptor here comes from a woman between 25 and 40 years old with Graves disease.

This chain uses TRBV20-1 with TRBJ1-5; TRBD1 aligns across 7 bases. With 3 bases clipped from V and 5 bases from J, the junction kept 10 bases outside the gene matches. This CDR3 is built from 15 residues. Per the germline V gene, CDR1 is DFQATT and CDR2 is SNEGSKA (reference sequence). CDR3 bases: TGCAGTGCTAGCGGGTTTTCACAGGGGTATCAGCCCCAGCATTTT. Residues: CSASGFSQGYQPQHF.

This clonotype was counted only a few times. The chain combines TRBV9 with TRBJ2-3; 9 positions match TRBD2. The CDR3 consists of 15 residues. Germline-derived CDR1 and CDR2 are SGDLS and YYNGEE. V lost 3 bases, J lost 4 bases, and 6 bases stayed unmatched. The CDR3 DNA is TGTGCCAGCAGCGCGAGGGTAGCGGGAGCAGATACGCAGTATTTT. Residues: CASSARVAGADTQYF.

This clonotype was recorded many times. This chain links TRBV30 with TRBJ1-5; D not resolved. The CDR3 contains 15 residues. The V and J ends lost 2 bases and 4 bases respectively, with 15 bases between them. Germline lookup yields CDR1 GTSNPN and CDR2 SVGIG (reference sequence). DNA of the CDR3: TGTGCCTGGAGTTCTGGGGAGGTAGGGAATCAGCCCCAGCATTTT. It is translated as CAWSSGEVGNQPQHF.

This clonotype was recorded at least ten times. This chain joins TRBV7-3 and TRBJ1-6; D remains unclear. The V and J ends lost 6 bases and 5 bases respectively, with 11 bases between them. Germline values: CDR1 SGHTA, CDR2 FQGTGA. The CDR3 has 14 residues. CDR3: CASSHGENNSPLHF. CDR3 sequence (DNA): TGTGCCAGCAGTCACGGGGAGAATAATTCACCCCTCCACTTT. Drawing the rest from reference TRBV7-3 and TRBJ1-6, the complete variable domain is GAGVSQTPSNKVTEKGKYVELRCDPISGHTALYWYRQSLGQGPEFLIYFQGTGAADDSGLPNDRFFAVRPEGSVSTLKIQRTERGDSAVYLCASSHGENNSPLHFGNGTRLTVT.

For the CDR3, the DNA is TGTGCCAGCCTCCTAAACTCTGGAAACACCATATATTTT. Protein: CASLLNSGNTIYF. This chain connects TRBV6-1 to TRBJ1-3; D unresolved. The CDR3 consists of 13 residues. Trimming stripped 8 bases from V and 0 bases from J, with 8 bases between. Germline V gives CDR1 MNHNS, CDR2 SASEGT.

This clonotype was picked up many times. The chain combines TRBV28 with TRBJ2-1; 9 bases align to TRBD1. V gave up 4 bases and J gave up 13 bases; unmatched junction bases: 11. The CDR3 is 14 amino acids. Germline V gives CDR1 MDHEN, CDR2 SYDVKM. The CDR3 coding sequence is TGTGCCAGCAGTTCGTCCCGGGACAGGGTACGTCAGTTCTTC. Its translation: CASSSSRDRVRQFF.

There are many counts of this clonotype. V gene TRBV7-9 combines with J gene TRBJ2-1; D uncertain. V lost 1 base to trimming and J lost 8 bases, with 6 bases between them. Germline CDR1 and CDR2: SEHNR and FQNEAQ (reference sequence). This CDR3 is 12 amino acids long. The CDR3 loop is CASSLGSDEQFF. DNA of the CDR3: TGTGCCAGCAGCTTAGGTAGTGATGAGCAGTTCTTC.

This clonotype has only a few counts. The V call is TRBV13, the J call TRBJ2-2; 7 bases are shared with TRBD1. Germline CDR1 reads PRHDT; CDR2 reads FYEKMQ (reference sequence). V lost 6 bases, J lost 6 bases, and 10 bases stayed unmatched. CDR3 length: 15 amino acids. The CDR3 loop is CASRTEGGAAGELFF. For the CDR3, the DNA is TGTGCCAGCAGGACCGAAGGGGGCGCGGCCGGGGAGCTGTTTTTT. The full variable domain, with the rest looked up from reference TRBV13 and TRBJ2-2, is AAGVIQSPRHLIKEKRETATLKCYPIPRHDTVYWYQQGPGQDPQFLISFYEKMQSDKGSIPDRFSAQQFSDYHSELNMSSLELGDSALYFCASRTEGGAAGELFFGEGSRLTVL.

The table lists this clonotype with many counts. This chain links TRBV10-3 with TRBJ1-2; D gene ambiguous. CDR1 ENHRY and CDR2 SYGVKD come from the germline V gene. With 8 bases removed from V and 1 base from J, the gap between germline ends came to 14 bases. The CDR3 spans 14 residues. The CDR3 protein is CAIRNISSNYGYTF. CDR3 coding DNA: TGTGCCATCCGAAACATTAGCAGTAACTATGGCTACACCTTC.

This clonotype was observed a few times. The V call is TRBV5-1, the J call TRBJ1-3; D uncertain. Germline V CDR1 and CDR2: SGHRS, YFSETQ. V was trimmed by 5 bases and J by 0 bases, leaving 12 bases between them. CDR3 length: 15 residues. In DNA form, the CDR3 reads TGCGCCAGCAGGTCTACTCGTAGCTCTGGAAACACCATATATTTT. It translates to CASRSTRSSGNTIYF.

The V gene is TRBV19, the J gene TRBJ2-1; 9 bases fit TRBD2. CDR3 length equals 16 residues. The V gene end was trimmed by 3 bases and the J gene end by 7 bases; junction bases not matched to a gene: 10. Germline CDR1 reads LNHDA; CDR2 reads SQIVND (reference sequence). CDR3 in amino acids: CASSIAAGLAGNEQFF. DNA for the CDR3: TGTGCCAGTAGTATTGCAGCGGGACTAGCTGGAAATGAGCAGTTCTTC.

This clonotype was recorded many times. The chain joins TRBV20-1 to TRBJ2-2, with TRBD2 as a possible D gene (6 bases). The CDR3 consists of 13 residues. Trimming shortened V by 2 bases and J by 6 bases, and 10 bases separated the two germline ends. Germline V gene lookup returns CDR1 DFQATT and CDR2 SNEGSKA (reference sequence). The CDR3 DNA reads as TGCAGTGCTAGACGGGAGTTAGCCGGGGAGCTGTTTTTT. It specifies CSARRELAGELFF.

In this sample, this clonotype turned up many times. The chain combines TRBV30 with TRBJ2-3; perhaps TRBD1 as D (6 bases). With 5 bases removed from V and 4 bases from J, the gap between germline ends came to 19 bases. CDR1 GTSNPN and CDR2 SVGIG come from the germline V gene (reference sequence). This CDR3 spans 15 amino acids. CDR3 sequence reads: CAWGGFLPGPDTQYF. CDR3 nucleotide sequence: TGTGCCTGGGGGGGCTTCCTACCCGGGCCAGATACGCAGTATTTT.

At least ten counts were recorded for this clonotype. V usage is TRBV6-5 and J usage is TRBJ2-3; D possibly uses TRBD1 or TRBD2 (5 bases each). The V end was cut by 3 bases, the J end by 2 bases, with 12 bases between. The length of the CDR3 is 15 residues. The germline V gene has CDR1 MNHEY and CDR2 SVGAGI. Here the CDR3 DNA reads TGTGCCAGCAGTTATGGGACGGGACCCACAGATACGCAGTATTTT. This gives the protein CASSYGTGPTDTQYF.

This clonotype came up many times. The chain carries TRBV13 and TRBJ2-4; a weak D match, TRBD2 (6 bases). This CDR3 contains 16 residues. Germline CDR1 PRHDT, CDR2 FYEKMQ (reference sequence). Trimming shortened V by 0 bases and J by 4 bases, and 13 bases separated the two germline ends. The CDR3 region is CASSLGLGGGKNIQYF. CDR3 nucleotide sequence: TGTGCCAGCAGCTTAGGCCTTGGTGGAGGGAAAAACATTCAGTACTTC.

The chain joins TRBV27 to TRBJ2-2; 8 bases map to TRBD2. Unmatched junction bases numbered 14, after V lost 6 bases and J lost 5 bases. Germline-derived CDR1 and CDR2 are MNHEY and SMNVEV (reference sequence). The CDR3 spans 17 residues. The CDR3 spells CASSVFSAGVGTGELFF. CDR3 coding DNA: TGTGCCAGCAGCGTCTTTTCAGCGGGAGTGGGAACCGGGGAGCTGTTTTTT.

This clonotype showed up many times. V is TRBV2 and J is TRBJ2-7; 10 nucleotides agree with TRBD1. V dropped 11 bases and J dropped 4; count of bases not matched to a gene: 14. Germline assignment: CDR1 SNHLY and CDR2 FYNNEI. The CDR3 spans 15 residues. CDR3 sequence (DNA): TGTGCCGCCCAAGGGAGCCGGGACAGGGGATACGAGCAGTACTTC. This codes for CAAQGSRDRGYEQYF.

This clonotype was observed a handful of times. Sequence at one end of the junction differs from germline and may be a read error. The rearrangement uses TRBV27 and TRBJ2-2; D is possibly TRBD1 or TRBD2 (5 bases each). Germline CDR1 and CDR2: MNHEY and SMNVEV (reference sequence). There are 15 residues in the CDR3. In DNA form, the CDR3 reads TGTGCCAGCAGTTTTTCCAGGGCAAAAACCGGGAAGCTGTTTTTT. Translation: CASSFSRAKTGKLFF.

This clonotype has only a few counts. This rearrangement joins TRBV2 to TRBJ2-6, with D hard to call. CDR3 length equals 13 residues. CDR1 and CDR2 (germline): SNHLY, FYNNEI. Trimming removed 7 bases from V and 2 bases from J, with 6 bases in between. For the CDR3, the DNA is TGTGCCAGCACTACTCCTGGGGCCAACGTCCTGACTTTC. This codes for CASTTPGANVLTF.

At least ten counts were recorded for this clonotype. The chain recombines TRBV18 with TRBJ2-4; D call uncertain. The CDR3 runs to 12 residues. Trimming removed 3 bases from V and 5 bases from J, with 5 bases in between. Germline loops: CDR1 KGHSH, CDR2 LQKENI. Written as DNA, the CDR3 is TGTGCCAGCTCACCTTACGAAAACATTCAGTACTTC. Its protein is CASSPYENIQYF.

In this sample, this clonotype turned up many times. This chain joins TRBV28 and TRBJ2-3, with D unclear. V was cut by 5 bases and J by 2 bases, with 8 bases left in between. From germline, CDR1 is MDHEN and CDR2 SYDVKM. This CDR3 is 13 amino acids long. As DNA, the CDR3 is TGTGCCAGCAGTCCCCGGGCCACAGATACGCAGTATTTT. It yields the protein CASSPRATDTQYF.

This clonotype has ten or more counts. The J gene is TRBJ1-2, the V gene TRBV5-1; the D gene is possibly TRBD1 (5 bases). This CDR3 has 13 residues. The germline CDR1 and CDR2 sequences are SGHRS and YFSETQ. Trimming took off 0 bases at V and 10 bases at J, with 13 bases between the two ends. CDR3 in DNA: TGCGCCAGCAGCTTGGCACAGGACGCGGACTACACCTTC. It codes for CASSLAQDADYTF.

In this sample, this clonotype turned up many times. The chain couples TRBV11-2 to TRBJ2-3; TRBD2 is a possible D gene (6 bases). This CDR3 comprises 16 residues. V lost 3 bases and J lost 3, with 16 bases in between. Germline-derived CDR1 and CDR2 are SGHAT and FQNNGV. The CDR3 DNA follows: TGTGCCAGCAGCTTCGGATCGGGAGATCGGACAGATACGCAGTATTTT. This translates into CASSFGSGDRTDTQYF.

This clonotype was seen ten or more times. The chain joins TRBV27 to TRBJ2-3; TRBD2 matches 8 bases. The length of the CDR3 is 18 residues. The V gene's germline CDR1 is MNHEY and CDR2 SMNVEV (reference sequence). Trimming took 5 bases from V and 0 from J; bases not matched to a gene: 13. The DNA for the CDR3 is TGTGCCAGCAGTCCTTCAGTCCGGGGGGGGACCAGCACAGATACGCAGTATTTT. It translates to CASSPSVRGGTSTDTQYF.

The chain couples TRBV15 to TRBJ2-4; 7 bases map to TRBD1. Looked up from germline, CDR1 is LNHNV and CDR2 is YYDKDF (reference sequence). The CDR3 covers 17 residues. The ends lost 5 bases at V and 7 bases at J; junction bases unmatched: 17. In DNA form, the CDR3 reads TGTGCCACCAGCTCCAGAATTACTGACAGGGTGGTGAACATTCAGTACTTC. Amino acids: CATSSRITDRVVNIQYF.

This clonotype was counted many times. The rearrangement joins TRBV2 to TRBJ2-2; 7 bases align to TRBD1. The J segment lost 0 bases and the V segment lost 8 bases, leaving 12 bases of the junction unmatched. This CDR3 comprises 17 residues. Germline CDR1 is SNHLY and CDR2 is FYNNEI. The CDR3 DNA sequence: TGTGCCAGCGGGAGAAAGGGGGCCCTTTCGAACACCGGGGAGCTGTTTTTT. This sequence encodes CASGRKGALSNTGELFF. Full variable domain (rest looked up from reference TRBV2 and TRBJ2-2): EPEVTQTPSHQVTQMGQEVILRCVPISNHLYFYWYRQILGQKVEFLVSFYNNEISEKSEIFDDQFSVERPDGSNFTLKIRSTKLEDSAMYFCASGRKGALSNTGELFFGEGSRLTVL.

Concerning this clonotype: Since a far larger clone is one base different, this is likely a read error. The CDR3, as DNA: TGTGCCAGCAGTTCCCGGGGTAGCGGGACCTACGAGCAGTACTTC. It codes for CASSSRGSGTYEQYF. The chain has TRBV27 and TRBJ2-7, with 8 positions matching TRBD2. V was clipped by 4 bases and J by 2 bases; unmatched bases: 7. Germline CDR1 MNHEY, CDR2 SMNVEV (reference sequence). The CDR3 contains 15 residues.

This clonotype was seen many times. J is TRBJ2-5 and V is TRBV14, with D unresolved. The CDR3 is made up of 16 amino acids. V was clipped by 2 bases and J by 5 bases, with 18 bases between them. Germline CDR1 reads SGHDN; CDR2 reads FVKESK. The CDR3 DNA follows: TGTGCCAGCAGCCAATTCTCTCGGGTAGAAAGGGAGACCCAGTACTTC. This codes for CASSQFSRVERETQYF.

This clonotype was observed at least ten times. The chain joins TRBV28 to TRBJ2-7, with 12 nucleotides matching TRBD2. Trimming at V came to 6 bases and at J to 3 bases, leaving 6 bases not matched to a gene. CDR1 is MDHEN and CDR2 is SYDVKM in the germline V gene. This CDR3 comprises 15 residues. The CDR3 loop is CASRTSSGRVYEQYF. CDR3 in DNA: TGTGCCAGCAGGACCTCTAGCGGGAGGGTCTACGAGCAGTACTTC.